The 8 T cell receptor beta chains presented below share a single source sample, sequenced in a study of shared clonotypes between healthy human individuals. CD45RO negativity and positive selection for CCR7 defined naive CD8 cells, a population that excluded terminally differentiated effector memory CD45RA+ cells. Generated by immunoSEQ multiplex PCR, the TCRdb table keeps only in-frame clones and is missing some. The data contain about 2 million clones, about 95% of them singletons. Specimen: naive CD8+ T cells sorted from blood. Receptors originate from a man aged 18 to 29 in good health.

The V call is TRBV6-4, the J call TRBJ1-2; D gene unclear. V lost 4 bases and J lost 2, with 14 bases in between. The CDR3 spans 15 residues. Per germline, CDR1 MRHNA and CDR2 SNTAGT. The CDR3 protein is CASSAEDGLNYGYTF. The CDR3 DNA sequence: TGTGCCAGCAGTGCAGAGGACGGACTAAACTATGGCTACACCTTC.

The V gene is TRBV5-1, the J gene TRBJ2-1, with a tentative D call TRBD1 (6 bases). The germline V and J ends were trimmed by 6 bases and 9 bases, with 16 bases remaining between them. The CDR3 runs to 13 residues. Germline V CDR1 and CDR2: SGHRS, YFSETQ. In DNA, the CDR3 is TGCGCCAGCACTCGGGACAAAATTAGTGAGCAGTTCTTC. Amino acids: CASTRDKISEQFF.

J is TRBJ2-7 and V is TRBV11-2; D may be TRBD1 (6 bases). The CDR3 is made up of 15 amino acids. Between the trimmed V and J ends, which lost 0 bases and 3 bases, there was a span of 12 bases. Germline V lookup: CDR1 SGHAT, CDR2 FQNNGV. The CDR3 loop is CASSLEATGDYEQYF. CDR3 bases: TGTGCCAGCAGCTTAGAGGCGACAGGCGACTACGAGCAGTACTTC.

Here the CDR3 reads CASSVAGFADTQYF. The DNA of the CDR3 is TGTGCCAGCAGTGTAGCGGGATTCGCAGATACGCAGTATTTT. The chain joins TRBV27 to TRBJ2-3; 8 bases fit TRBD2. CDR1 is MNHEY and CDR2 is SMNVEV in the germline V gene (reference sequence). Germline trimming cut 5 bases from V and 4 bases from J; bases unmatched to any gene: 5. This CDR3 spans 14 amino acids.

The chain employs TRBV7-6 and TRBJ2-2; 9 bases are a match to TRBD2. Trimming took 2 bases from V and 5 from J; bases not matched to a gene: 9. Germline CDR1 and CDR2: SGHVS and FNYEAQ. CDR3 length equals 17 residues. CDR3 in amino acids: CASSLSASGILTGELFF. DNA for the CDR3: TGTGCCAGCAGCTTATCGGCTAGCGGGATATTAACCGGGGAGCTGTTTTTT.

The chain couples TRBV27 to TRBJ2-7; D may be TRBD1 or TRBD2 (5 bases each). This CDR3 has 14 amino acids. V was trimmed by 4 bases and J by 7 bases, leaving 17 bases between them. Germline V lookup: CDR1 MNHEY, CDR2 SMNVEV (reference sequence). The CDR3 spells CASSSGAFPNEQYF. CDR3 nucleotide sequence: TGTGCCAGCAGTTCCGGGGCGTTTCCGAATGAGCAGTACTTC.

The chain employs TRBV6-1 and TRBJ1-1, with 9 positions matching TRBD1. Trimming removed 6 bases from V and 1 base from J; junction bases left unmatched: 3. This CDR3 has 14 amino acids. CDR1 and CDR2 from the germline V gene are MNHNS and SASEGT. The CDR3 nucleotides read TGTGCCAGCAGGGACAGGGGAAAGAACACTGAAGCTTTCTTT. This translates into CASRDRGKNTEAFF.

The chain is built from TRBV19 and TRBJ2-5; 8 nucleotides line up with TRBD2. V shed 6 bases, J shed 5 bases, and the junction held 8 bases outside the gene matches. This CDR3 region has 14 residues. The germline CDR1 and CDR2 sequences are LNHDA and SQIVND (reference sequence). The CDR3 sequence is CASRPSGSGETQYF. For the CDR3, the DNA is TGTGCCAGTAGGCCGAGCGGGAGCGGGGAGACCCAGTACTTC.